This entry lists 17 T cell receptor beta chains sequenced from one sample in a study of Graves' ophthalmopathy and Graves' hyperthyroidism. The authors amplified TCR beta CDR3 regions, and they did so from RNA transcripts for repertoire sequencing. The workflow started with a first-round RT-PCR run with HTBI primers and then moved on to a second-round multiplex PCR. MiXCR was run by TCRdb on the multiplex PCR reads, yielding one entry per CDR3 protein. The table has about 480,000 distinct CDR3 sequences, over 13% seen once. Sequencing used blood. The receptors derive from a woman aged 25 to 39 with Graves' ophthalmopathy.

This clonotype was observed at least ten times. The chain employs TRBV6-1 and TRBJ2-2; D gene unclear. Germline V lookup: CDR1 MNHNS, CDR2 SASEGT. V lost 6 bases and J 5 bases, leaving 13 bases between the germline ends. This CDR3 contains 14 residues. In DNA, the CDR3 is TGTGCCAGCAGGGACGGCTCGGAAACCGGGGAGCTGTTTTTT. Residues: CASRDGSETGELFF.

In this sample, this clonotype turned up a few times. The rearrangement uses TRBV25-1 and TRBJ2-7; TRBD1 is a possible D gene (6 bases). CDR3 length: 15 amino acids. The germline CDR1 and CDR2 sequences are MGHDK and SYGVNS. V lost 2 bases and J 2 bases, leaving 13 bases between the germline ends. CDR3 sequence reads: CASSEVNRAAYEQYF. CDR3 bases: TGTGCCAGCAGTGAAGTCAACAGGGCCGCCTACGAGCAGTACTTC.

This clonotype has at least ten counts. The chain employs TRBV6-5 and TRBJ2-3; D gene uncertain. With 4 bases removed from V and 3 bases from J, the gap between germline ends came to 8 bases. Germline CDR1 and CDR2: MNHEY and SVGAGI. The CDR3 covers 13 residues. The CDR3 here is CASSLRVTDTQYF. CDR3 bases: TGTGCCAGCAGTTTAAGGGTAACAGATACGCAGTATTTT.

The chain links TRBV7-2 to TRBJ1-2; tentatively, D is TRBD1 (5 bases). In germline, CDR1 is SGHTA, CDR2 FQGNSA. V was shortened by 5 bases and J by 5 bases, with 18 bases between the two germline ends. The CDR3 runs to 15 residues. For the CDR3, the DNA is TGTGCCAGCAGCCCTTGGGCAGGGACGGAATATGGCTACACCTTC. Its translation is CASSPWAGTEYGYTF.

This clonotype was counted many times. A read error may be the cause here, since a much bigger clone is one base away. No conserved phenylalanine or tryptophan ends this CDR3, so it is likely a read error. This sequence joins TRBV2 and TRBJ1-1; unclear D gene. Per the germline V gene, CDR1 is SNHLY and CDR2 is FYNNEI. The CDR3 has 13 amino acids. V was clipped by 0 bases and J by 3 bases, with 5 bases between them. CDR3 protein: CASSEAWDTEAFL. CDR3 DNA: TGTGCCAGCAGTGAAGCGTGGGACACTGAAGCTTTCCTT.

Ten or more counts support this clonotype. The chain combines TRBV5-6 with TRBJ2-7, with 7 bases aligning to TRBD1. After removal of 4 bases from V and 6 bases from J, the junction contained 4 bases not matched to a gene. Germline values: CDR1 SGHDT, CDR2 YYEEEE. This CDR3 comprises 12 residues. The CDR3, as DNA: TGTGCCAGCAGCGCATACAGGGGCGAGCAGTACTTC. Protein: CASSAYRGEQYF.

This clonotype appeared a few times. The chain combines TRBV13 with TRBJ2-2, with a weak D call TRBD2 (6 bases). Germline assignment: CDR1 PRHDT and CDR2 FYEKMQ (reference sequence). The length of the CDR3 is 14 residues. V gave up 5 bases and J gave up 7 bases, with 14 bases separating them. CDR3: CASSPGEARGELFF. The CDR3 DNA reads TGTGCCAGCAGCCCCGGGGAGGCACGCGGGGAGCTGTTTTTT.

This clonotype occurred many times. The chain employs TRBV12-3 or TRBV12-4 and TRBJ2-5, with 7 bases fitting TRBD2. Trimming took 2 bases from V and 2 from J; bases not matched to a gene: 2. This CDR3 contains 14 residues. The CDR3 DNA follows: TGTGCCAGCAGTTTAAGCGGGGAACAAGAGACCCAGTACTTC. Translating it yields CASSLSGEQETQYF.

V is TRBV20-1 and J is TRBJ1-6; D is uncertain. This CDR3 region has 11 residues. Trimming took 3 bases from V and 10 from J, leaving 7 bases between them. The germline CDR1 and CDR2 sequences are DFQATT and SNEGSKA (reference sequence). The CDR3 DNA is TGCAGTGCTAGTCTGGTATCACCCCTCCACTTT. Its translation is CSASLVSPLHF.

V and J are TRBV13 and TRBJ2-5; tentative D call: TRBD2 (5 bases). V was pared by 2 bases and J by 5 bases, with 15 bases between. This CDR3 is 15 amino acids long. CDR1 and CDR2 from the germline V gene are PRHDT and FYEKMQ (reference sequence). The CDR3 sequence: CASSLNEAERETQYF. In DNA, the CDR3 is TGTGCCAGCAGCTTAAATGAGGCGGAGCGGGAGACCCAGTACTTC.

A note on this clonotype: A read error may produce the germline difference seen at one junction end. V and J are TRBV20-1 and TRBJ2-7; no firm D call. The CDR3 consists of 13 residues. Germline loops: CDR1 DFQATT, CDR2 SNEGSKA (reference sequence). The CDR3 reads CTARSETGYEQYF. The CDR3 DNA follows: TGCACTGCTAGATCGGAGACGGGCTACGAGCAGTACTTC.

The CDR3 coding sequence is TGTGCCAGCAGCACCCCGGGACTAGGGGACAATGAGCAGTTCTTC. Protein: CASSTPGLGDNEQFF. This chain connects TRBV3-1 to TRBJ2-1, with 8 bases that match TRBD2. V was pared by 5 bases and J by 5 bases, with 8 bases of the junction left unmatched. The CDR3 runs to 15 residues. CDR1 and CDR2 (germline): LGHDT, YNNKEL (reference sequence).

This clonotype was counted many times. This sequence joins TRBV14 and TRBJ1-5, with a possible D match to TRBD1 (6 bases). Deletions cut 4 bases from V and 7 bases from J, with 11 bases between. The CDR3 contains 13 residues. In germline, CDR1 is SGHDN, CDR2 FVKESK. The CDR3 reads CASSRTDLQPQHF. The CDR3 DNA reads as TGTGCCAGCAGCCGGACAGATTTGCAGCCCCAGCATTTT.

This clonotype was counted many times. This rearrangement joins TRBV7-2 to TRBJ2-5; TRBD2 matches at 8 bases. The V and J ends lost 3 bases and 5 bases, in that order; junction bases with no gene match: 5. Germline V gene data show CDR1 as SGHTA and CDR2 as FQGNSA. The CDR3 covers 14 residues. Here the CDR3 reads CASSLTSDTETQYF. In DNA form, the CDR3 reads TGTGCCAGCAGCTTGACTAGCGATACGGAGACCCAGTACTTC.

The chain is built from TRBV2 and TRBJ1-1; a weak D match, TRBD1 (5 bases). Germline values: CDR1 SNHLY, CDR2 FYNNEI. Between the trimmed V and J ends, which lost 7 bases and 4 bases, there was a span of 16 bases. This CDR3 region has 14 residues. The CDR3 region has the DNA TGTGCCAGCACTCTGCGGGGGGGGGGCACTGAAGCTTTCTTT. The encoded protein is CASTLRGGGTEAFF.

Ten or more counts support this clonotype. The junction differs from germline at one of its ends, possibly a read error. V is TRBV6-1 and J is TRBJ2-7, with 9 bases lining up with TRBD1. The CDR3 loop spans 15 amino acids. Germline V CDR1 and CDR2: MNHNS, SASEGT. The DNA of the CDR3 is TGTGCCAGCAGGGAAGGGGGGACAGGGACCTACGAGCAGTACTTC. Its translation: CASREGGTGTYEQYF.

The table lists this clonotype with many counts. The J gene is TRBJ1-1, the V gene TRBV12-3 or TRBV12-4; no clear D gene. V was trimmed by 0 bases and J by 4 bases, leaving 6 bases between them. CDR3 size: 13 residues. The CDR3 is CASSLARGTEAFF. The DNA for the CDR3 is TGTGCCAGCAGTTTAGCCCGTGGCACTGAAGCTTTCTTT.